This TCR beta chain was recovered during a study of Graves' ophthalmopathy and Graves' hyperthyroidism. Amplified TCR beta CDR3 regions were obtained using RNA transcripts as template. Amplification began with first-round RT-PCR using HTBI primers, then second-round multiplex PCR was performed. In TCRdb, the multiplex PCR reads were re-called with MiXCR into one record per CDR3 protein. The sample yields about 700,000 distinct CDR3 sequences, roughly 41% seen once. The CDR3 extends over 14 amino acids. V lost 7 bases and J lost 1; bases outside the gene matches: 6. The receptor was derived from an adult man with Graves' ophthalmopathy. The chain links TRBV12-3 or TRBV12-4 to TRBJ2-7, with 8 bases aligning to TRBD1. The sequencing sample was made of peripheral blood. The CDR3 DNA reads TGTGCCAGCAAGGACAGGGAGGAGTCCTACGAGCAGTACTTC. Protein: CASKDREESYEQYF.